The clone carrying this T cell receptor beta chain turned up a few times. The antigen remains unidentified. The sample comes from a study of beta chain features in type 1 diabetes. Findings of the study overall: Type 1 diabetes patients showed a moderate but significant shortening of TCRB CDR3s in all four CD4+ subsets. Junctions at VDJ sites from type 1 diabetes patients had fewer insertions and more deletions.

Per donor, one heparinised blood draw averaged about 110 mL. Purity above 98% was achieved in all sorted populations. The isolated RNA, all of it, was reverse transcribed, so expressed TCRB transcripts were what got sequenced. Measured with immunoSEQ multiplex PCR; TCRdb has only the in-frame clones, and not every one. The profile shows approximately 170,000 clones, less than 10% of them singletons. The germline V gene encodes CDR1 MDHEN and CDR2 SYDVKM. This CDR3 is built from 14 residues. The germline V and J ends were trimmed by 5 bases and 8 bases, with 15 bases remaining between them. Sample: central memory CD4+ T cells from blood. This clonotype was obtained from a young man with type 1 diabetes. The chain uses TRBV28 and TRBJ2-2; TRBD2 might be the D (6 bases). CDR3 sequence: CASSPPGRGGELFF. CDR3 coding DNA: TGTGCCAGCAGTCCGCCAGGGCGGGGAGGGGAGCTGTTTTTT.